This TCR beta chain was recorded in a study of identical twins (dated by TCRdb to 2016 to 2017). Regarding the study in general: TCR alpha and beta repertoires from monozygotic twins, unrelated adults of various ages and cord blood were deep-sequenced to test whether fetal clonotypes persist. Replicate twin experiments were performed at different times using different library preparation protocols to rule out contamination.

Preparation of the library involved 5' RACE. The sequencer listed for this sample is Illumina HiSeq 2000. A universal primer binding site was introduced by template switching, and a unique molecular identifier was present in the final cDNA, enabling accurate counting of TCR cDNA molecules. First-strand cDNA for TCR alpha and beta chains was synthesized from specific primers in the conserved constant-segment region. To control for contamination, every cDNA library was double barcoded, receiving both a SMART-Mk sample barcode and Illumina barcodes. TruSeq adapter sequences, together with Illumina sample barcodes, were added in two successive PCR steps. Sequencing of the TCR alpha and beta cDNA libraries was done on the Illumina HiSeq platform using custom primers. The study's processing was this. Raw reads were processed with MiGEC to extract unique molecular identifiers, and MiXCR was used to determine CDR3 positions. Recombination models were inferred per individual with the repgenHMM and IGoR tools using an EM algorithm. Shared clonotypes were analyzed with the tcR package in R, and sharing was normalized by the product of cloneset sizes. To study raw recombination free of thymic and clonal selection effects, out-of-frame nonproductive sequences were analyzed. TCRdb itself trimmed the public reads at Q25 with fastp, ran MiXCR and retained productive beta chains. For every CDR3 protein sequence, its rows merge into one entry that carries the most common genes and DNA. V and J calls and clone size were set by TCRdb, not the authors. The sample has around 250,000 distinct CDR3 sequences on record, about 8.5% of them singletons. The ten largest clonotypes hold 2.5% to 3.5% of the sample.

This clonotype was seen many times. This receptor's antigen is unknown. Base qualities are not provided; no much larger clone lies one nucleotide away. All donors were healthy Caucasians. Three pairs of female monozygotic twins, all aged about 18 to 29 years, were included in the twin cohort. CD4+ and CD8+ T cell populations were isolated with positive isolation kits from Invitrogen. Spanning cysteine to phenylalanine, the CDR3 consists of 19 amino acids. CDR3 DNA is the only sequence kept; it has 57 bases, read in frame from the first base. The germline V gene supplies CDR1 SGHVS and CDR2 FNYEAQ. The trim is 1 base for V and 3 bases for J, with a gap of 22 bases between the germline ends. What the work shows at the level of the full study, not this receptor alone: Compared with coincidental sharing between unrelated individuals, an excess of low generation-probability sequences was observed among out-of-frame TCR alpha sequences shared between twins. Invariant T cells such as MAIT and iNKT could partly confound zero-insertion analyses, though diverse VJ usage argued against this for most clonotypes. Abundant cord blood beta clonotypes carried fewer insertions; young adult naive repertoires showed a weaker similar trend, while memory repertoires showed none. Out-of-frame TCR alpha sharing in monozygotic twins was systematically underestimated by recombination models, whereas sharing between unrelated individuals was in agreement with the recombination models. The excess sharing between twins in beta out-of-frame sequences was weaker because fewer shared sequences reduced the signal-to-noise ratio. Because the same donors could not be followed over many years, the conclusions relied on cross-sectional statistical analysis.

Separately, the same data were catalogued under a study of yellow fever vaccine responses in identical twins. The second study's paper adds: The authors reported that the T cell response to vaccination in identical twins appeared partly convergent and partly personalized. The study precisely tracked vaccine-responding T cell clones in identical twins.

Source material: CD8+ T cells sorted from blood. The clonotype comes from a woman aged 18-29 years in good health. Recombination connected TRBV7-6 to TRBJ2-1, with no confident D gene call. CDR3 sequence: CASSLVTGHSKTNYNEQFF. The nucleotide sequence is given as TGTGCCAGCAGCTTAGTTACGGGTCATTCGAAAACTAACTACAATGAGCAGTTCTTC.